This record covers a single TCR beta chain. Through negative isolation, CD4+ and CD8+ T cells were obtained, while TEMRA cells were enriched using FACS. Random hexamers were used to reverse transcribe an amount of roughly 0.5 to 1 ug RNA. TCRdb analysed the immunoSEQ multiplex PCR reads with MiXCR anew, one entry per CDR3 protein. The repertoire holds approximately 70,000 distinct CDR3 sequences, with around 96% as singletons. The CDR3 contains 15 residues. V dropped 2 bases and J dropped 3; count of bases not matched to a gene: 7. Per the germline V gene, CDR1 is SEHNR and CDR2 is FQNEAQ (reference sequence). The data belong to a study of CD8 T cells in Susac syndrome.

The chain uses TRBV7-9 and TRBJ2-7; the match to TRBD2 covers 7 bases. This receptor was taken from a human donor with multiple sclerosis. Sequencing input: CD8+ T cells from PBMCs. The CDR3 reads CASSLQSSGFYEQYF. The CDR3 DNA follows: TGTGCCAGCAGCTTACAATCTAGCGGCTTCTACGAGCAGTACTTC.